There are many counts of the clone carrying this TCR beta chain. Its target is unknown. This sample is part of a study of T cells in Graves' hyperthyroidism and ophthalmopathy. Study observations and caveats: A model of 13 V-J features distinguished ophthalmopathy from stable hyperthyroidism.

The CDR3 covers 14 residues. Germline lookup yields CDR1 LGHDT and CDR2 YNNKEL (reference sequence). The germline V and J ends were trimmed by 4 bases and 1 base, with 10 bases remaining between them. TCR beta CDR3 sequences were amplified from RNA transcripts. The HTBI primer set drove a first-round RT-PCR of the TCR CDR3. Using its own MiXCR run on the multiplex PCR reads, TCRdb lists one record per CDR3 protein. The sample lists around 340,000 distinct CDR3 sequences; approximately 15% were seen once. The origin of this receptor is a woman in her 30s with Graves' hyperthyroidism. V usage is TRBV3-1 and J usage is TRBJ1-1; D is perhaps TRBD1 (5 bases). Specimen: blood. The CDR3 reads CASSPSGQNTEAFF. The CDR3 DNA reads TGTGCCAGCAGCCCCAGTGGACAGAACACTGAAGCTTTCTTT.